Following are 15 T cell receptor beta chains from one sample sequenced in a study of T-cell memory formation after mild COVID-19. TCRdb processed the 5' RACE reads anew with MiXCR; each CDR3 protein has one entry. Among a few hundred thousand distinct CDR3 sequences listed, around 21% were seen once. Sequencing used PBMCs or a T cell subset sorted from them (not recorded which). All receptors come from an adult woman who had mild COVID-19 (a few samples of this study predate the infection). Cell type and time point are not known.

The rearrangement joins TRBV6-2 or TRBV6-3 to TRBJ2-7; D is tentatively TRBD1 or TRBD2 (5 bases each). Looked up from germline, CDR1 is MNHEY and CDR2 is SVGEGT. This CDR3 is 17 amino acids long. V was shortened by 4 bases and J by 6 bases, with 25 bases between the two germline ends. The CDR3 bases are TGTGCCAGCAGTTCGACTCAGGGAGTCGTACCTTGGAGCGAGCAGTACTTC. It yields the protein CASSSTQGVVPWSEQYF.

Only a few counts were recorded for this clonotype. This chain uses TRBV20-1 with TRBJ2-7, with no clear D. The CDR3 extends over 12 amino acids. In germline, CDR1 is DFQATT, CDR2 SNEGSKA (reference sequence). The V end lost 3 bases, the J end lost 0 bases, and 6 bases lay between the germline ends. CDR3 residues: CSARVSSYEQYF. For the CDR3, the DNA is TGCAGTGCTAGGGTGAGCTCCTACGAGCAGTACTTC.

The table lists this clonotype with a few counts. The chain joins TRBV7-3 to TRBJ2-6; D is unclear. The V gene lost 5 bases and the J gene lost 8 bases, with 13 bases spanning the gap. The germline V gene has CDR1 SGHTA and CDR2 FQGTGA. This CDR3 region has 14 residues. The CDR3 sequence: CASSPTWMTNVLTF. Here the CDR3 DNA reads TGTGCCAGCAGCCCCACTTGGATGACCAACGTCCTGACTTTC.

A few counts support this clonotype. The chain joins TRBV4-2 to TRBJ2-1; the match to TRBD2 covers 7 bases. V shed 1 base and J 1 base; nucleotides not matched to a gene: 7. CDR1 and CDR2 from the germline V gene are LGHNA and YNFKEQ. This CDR3 region has 17 residues. CDR3 in DNA: TGTGCCAGCAGCCAAGGGCGGGGGTGGCAGTCCTACAATGAGCAGTTCTTC. It translates to CASSQGRGWQSYNEQFF.

This chain's CDR3 is CASSGSGRTNEKLFF. CDR3 nucleotide sequence: TGTGCCAGCTCCGGTTCGGGGAGGACTAATGAAAAACTGTTTTTT. The chain joins TRBV18 to TRBJ1-4; D call uncertain. Trimming took off 6 bases at V and 2 bases at J, with 13 bases between the two ends. Germline-derived CDR1 and CDR2 are KGHSH and LQKENI. CDR3 length equals 15 residues.

Only a few counts were recorded for this clonotype. The chain combines TRBV10-3 with TRBJ2-5; 10 nucleotides line up with TRBD2. The V gene end was trimmed by 3 bases and the J gene end by 2 bases; junction bases not matched to a gene: 6. The CDR3 contains 16 residues. Germline CDR1 ENHRY, CDR2 SYGVKD. The CDR3 spells CAISDPGLAFQETQYF. CDR3 nucleotide sequence: TGTGCCATCAGTGACCCGGGACTAGCGTTTCAAGAGACCCAGTACTTC.

The V and J genes are TRBV29-1 and TRBJ1-2; D is uncertain. The ends were cut back, 3 bases at V and 2 bases at J, with 4 bases in the middle. This CDR3 region has 11 residues. CDR1 and CDR2 from the germline V gene are SQVTM and ANQGSEA. The DNA of the CDR3 is TGCAGCGTTGAGGCAAACTATGGCTACACCTTC. Translated, it gives CSVEANYGYTF.

This clonotype was recorded a few times. The V call is TRBV29-1, the J call TRBJ2-3; 8 nucleotides agree with TRBD2. In germline, CDR1 is SQVTM, CDR2 ANQGSEA. This CDR3 has 14 amino acids. The J segment lost 1 base and the V segment lost 7 bases, leaving 7 bases of the junction unmatched. The CDR3 here is CSARLARGTDTQYF. CDR3 DNA: TGCAGCGCTAGACTAGCGAGGGGCACAGATACGCAGTATTTT.

This clonotype was recorded many times. The rearrangement joins TRBV2 to TRBJ1-2; D uncertain. The CDR3 extends over 14 amino acids. Germline CDR1 and CDR2: SNHLY and FYNNEI. Trimming took 3 bases from V and 4 from J, leaving 12 bases between them. In nucleotides, the CDR3 is TGTGCCAGCAGTGATACCCCGGAAGCCTATGGCTACACCTTC. It translates to CASSDTPEAYGYTF.

The chain recombines TRBV4-3 with TRBJ2-7; tentative D call: TRBD2 (6 bases). The germline CDR1 and CDR2 sequences are LGHNA and YSLEER. V lost 0 bases, J lost 2 bases, and 20 bases lay in between. This CDR3 spans 18 amino acids. CDR3 amino acids: CASSQEIAPSELTYEQYF. CDR3 sequence (DNA): TGCGCCAGCAGCCAAGAGATAGCCCCTAGCGAACTTACCTACGAGCAGTACTTC.

This clonotype was counted only a few times. This chain connects TRBV7-3 to TRBJ2-1; TRBD2 matches at 10 bases. V gave up 4 bases and J gave up 7 bases; unmatched junction bases: 10. The CDR3 has 16 residues. Germline CDR1 and CDR2: SGHTA and FQGTGA. The CDR3 region is CASSSRLAGGSNEQFF. DNA for the CDR3: TGTGCCAGCAGCTCTAGACTAGCGGGCGGATCGAATGAGCAGTTCTTC.

This clonotype was seen more than once but under ten times. V is TRBV29-1 and J is TRBJ2-1, with D uncertain. Trimming took off 2 bases at V and 3 bases at J, with 8 bases between the two ends. The germline gives CDR1 SQVTM, CDR2 ANQGSEA. The CDR3 loop spans 13 amino acids. The CDR3 coding sequence is TGCAGCGTTGAAAACAGCGTCTACAATGAGCAGTTCTTC. Protein: CSVENSVYNEQFF.

The chain couples TRBV6-2 or TRBV6-3 to TRBJ2-1, with D perhaps TRBD2 (5 bases). The CDR3 has 13 amino acids. V dropped 0 bases and J dropped 10 bases, with 10 bases sitting between them. Germline-derived CDR1 and CDR2 are MNHEY and SVGEGT. The CDR3 protein is CASSYSDTGEQFF. The CDR3 nucleotides read TGTGCCAGCAGTTACTCAGACACGGGAGAGCAGTTCTTC.

This chain uses TRBV3-1 with TRBJ2-7, with 9 nucleotides matching TRBD2. Looked up from germline, CDR1 is LGHDT and CDR2 is YNNKEL (reference sequence). The CDR3 contains 13 residues. V lost 5 bases, J lost 7 bases, and 6 bases stayed unmatched. CDR3 protein: CASSASGIEEQYF. The CDR3 bases are TGTGCCAGCAGCGCTAGCGGGATCGAGGAGCAGTACTTC.

There are a few counts of this clonotype. The rearrangement uses TRBV7-2 and TRBJ1-5; D perhaps matches TRBD1 (5 bases). Between the trimmed V and J ends, which lost 5 bases and 4 bases, there was a span of 15 bases. The CDR3 has 15 amino acids. The germline CDR1 and CDR2 sequences are SGHTA and FQGNSA. The CDR3 spells CASSPAGTLNQPQHF. For the CDR3, the DNA is TGTGCCAGCAGCCCGGCCGGGACGCTAAATCAGCCCCAGCATTTT. The variable domain in full, completed from reference TRBV7-2 and TRBJ1-5, reads GAGVSQSPSNKVTEKGKDVELRCDPISGHTALYWYRQSLGQGLEFLIYFQGNSAPDKSGLPSDRFSAERTGGSVSTLTIQRTQQEDSAVYLCASSPAGTLNQPQHFGDGTRLSIL.